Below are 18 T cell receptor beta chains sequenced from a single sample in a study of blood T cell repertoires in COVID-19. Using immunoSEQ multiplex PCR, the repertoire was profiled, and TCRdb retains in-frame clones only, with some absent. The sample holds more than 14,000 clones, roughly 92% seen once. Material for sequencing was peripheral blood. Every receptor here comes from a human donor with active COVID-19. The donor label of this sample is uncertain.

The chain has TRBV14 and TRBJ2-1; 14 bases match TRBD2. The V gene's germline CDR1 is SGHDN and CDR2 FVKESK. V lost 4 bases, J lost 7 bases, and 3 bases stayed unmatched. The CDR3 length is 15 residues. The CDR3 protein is CASSRGTSGRNEQFF. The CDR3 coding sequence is TGTGCCAGCAGCCGAGGGACTAGCGGGAGAAATGAGCAGTTCTTC.

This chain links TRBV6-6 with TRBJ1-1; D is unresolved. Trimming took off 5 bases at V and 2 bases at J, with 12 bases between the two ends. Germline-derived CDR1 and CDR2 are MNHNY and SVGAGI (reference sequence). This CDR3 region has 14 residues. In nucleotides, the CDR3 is TGTGCCAGCAGTCCCGCTACGATAAACACTGAAGCTTTCTTT. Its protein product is CASSPATINTEAFF.

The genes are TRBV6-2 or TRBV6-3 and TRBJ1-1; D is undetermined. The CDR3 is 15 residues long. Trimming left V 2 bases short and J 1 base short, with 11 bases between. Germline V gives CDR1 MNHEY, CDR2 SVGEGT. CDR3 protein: CASSYHNVGNTEAFF. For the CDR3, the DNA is TGTGCCAGCAGTTACCACAATGTTGGGAACACTGAAGCTTTCTTT.

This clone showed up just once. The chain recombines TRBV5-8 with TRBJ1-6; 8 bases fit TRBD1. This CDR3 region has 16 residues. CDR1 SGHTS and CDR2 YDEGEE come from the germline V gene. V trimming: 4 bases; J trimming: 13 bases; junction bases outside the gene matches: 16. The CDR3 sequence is CASSQDSQGVLSPLHF. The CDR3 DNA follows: TGTGCCAGCAGCCAGGACTCACAGGGGGTTCTATCTCCCCTCCACTTT.

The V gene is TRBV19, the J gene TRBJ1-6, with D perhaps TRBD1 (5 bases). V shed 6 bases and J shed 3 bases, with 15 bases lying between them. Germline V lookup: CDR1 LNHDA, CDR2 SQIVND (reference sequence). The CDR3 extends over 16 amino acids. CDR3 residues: CASSLATDFYNSPLHF. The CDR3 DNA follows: TGTGCCAGTAGCCTCGCGACAGATTTCTATAATTCACCCCTCCACTTT.

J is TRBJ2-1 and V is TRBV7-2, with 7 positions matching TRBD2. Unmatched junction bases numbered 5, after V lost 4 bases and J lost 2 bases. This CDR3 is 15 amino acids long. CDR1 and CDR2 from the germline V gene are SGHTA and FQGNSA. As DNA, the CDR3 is TGTGCCAGCAGCTCACTAGCGAAAGCCTACAATGAGCAGTTCTTC. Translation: CASSSLAKAYNEQFF.

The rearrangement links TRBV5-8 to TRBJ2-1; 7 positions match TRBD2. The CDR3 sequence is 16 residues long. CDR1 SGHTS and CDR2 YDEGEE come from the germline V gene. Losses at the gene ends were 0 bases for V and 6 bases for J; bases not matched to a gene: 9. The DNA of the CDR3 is TGTGCCAGCAGCTTGGCGGTCGCGGGAGTGGGCAATGAGCAGTTCTTC. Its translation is CASSLAVAGVGNEQFF.

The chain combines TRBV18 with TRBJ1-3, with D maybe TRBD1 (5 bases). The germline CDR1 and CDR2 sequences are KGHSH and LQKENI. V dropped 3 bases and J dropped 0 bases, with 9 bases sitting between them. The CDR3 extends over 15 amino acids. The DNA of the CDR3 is TGTGCCAGCTCACCGGGACTCACCTCTGGAAACACCATATATTTT. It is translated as CASSPGLTSGNTIYF. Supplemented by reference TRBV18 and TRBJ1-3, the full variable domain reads NAGVMQNPRHLVRRRGQEARLRCSPMKGHSHVYWYRQLPEEGLKFMVYLQKENIIDESGMPKERFSAEFPKEGPSILRIQQVVRGDSAAYFCASSPGLTSGNTIYFGEGSWLTVV.

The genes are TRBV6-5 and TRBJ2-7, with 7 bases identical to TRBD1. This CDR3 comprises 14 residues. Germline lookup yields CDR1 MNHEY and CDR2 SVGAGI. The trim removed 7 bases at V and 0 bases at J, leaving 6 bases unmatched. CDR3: CASTSSGGSYEQYF. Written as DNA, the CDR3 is TGTGCCAGCACCTCCTCAGGGGGCTCCTACGAGCAGTACTTC.

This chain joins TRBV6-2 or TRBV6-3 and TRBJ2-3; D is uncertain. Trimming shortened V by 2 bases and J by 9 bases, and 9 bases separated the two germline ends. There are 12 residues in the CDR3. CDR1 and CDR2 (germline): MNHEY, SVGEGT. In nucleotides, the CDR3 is TGTGCCAGCAGTTACACCTCCGGGACGCAGTATTTT. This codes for CASSYTSGTQYF.

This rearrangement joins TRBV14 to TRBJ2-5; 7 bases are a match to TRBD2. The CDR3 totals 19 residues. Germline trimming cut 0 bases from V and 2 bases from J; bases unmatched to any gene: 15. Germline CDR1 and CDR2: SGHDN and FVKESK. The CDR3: CASSQDGAIGLGVQETQYF. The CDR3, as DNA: TGTGCCAGCAGCCAAGACGGGGCTATCGGACTAGGGGTTCAAGAGACCCAGTACTTC.

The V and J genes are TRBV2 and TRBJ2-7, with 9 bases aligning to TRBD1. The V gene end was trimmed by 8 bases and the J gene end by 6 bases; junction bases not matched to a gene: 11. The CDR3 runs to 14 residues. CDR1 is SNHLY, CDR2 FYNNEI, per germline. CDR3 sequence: CASSGTGTRSEQYF. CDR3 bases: TGTGCCAGCTCGGGGACAGGGACGCGTAGCGAGCAGTACTTC.

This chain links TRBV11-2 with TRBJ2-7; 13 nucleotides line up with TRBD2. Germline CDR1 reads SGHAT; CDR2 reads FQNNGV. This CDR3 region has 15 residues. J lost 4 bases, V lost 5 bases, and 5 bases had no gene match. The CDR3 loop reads CASSAGTSGIYEQYF. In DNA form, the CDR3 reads TGTGCCAGCAGCGCCGGGACTAGCGGGATATACGAGCAGTACTTC.

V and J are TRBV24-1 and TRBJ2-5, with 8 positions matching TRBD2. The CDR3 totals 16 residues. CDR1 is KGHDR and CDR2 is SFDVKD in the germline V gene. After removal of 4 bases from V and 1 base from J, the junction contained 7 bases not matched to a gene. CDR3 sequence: CATSESLAELQETQYF. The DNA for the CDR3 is TGTGCCACCAGTGAATCACTAGCGGAACTCCAAGAGACCCAGTACTTC.

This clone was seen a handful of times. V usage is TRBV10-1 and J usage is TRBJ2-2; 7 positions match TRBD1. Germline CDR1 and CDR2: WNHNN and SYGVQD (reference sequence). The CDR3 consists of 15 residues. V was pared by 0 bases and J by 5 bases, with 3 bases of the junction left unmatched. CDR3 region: CASSESDRETGELFF. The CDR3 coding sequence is TGCGCCAGCAGTGAGTCTGACAGGGAAACCGGGGAGCTGTTTTTT.

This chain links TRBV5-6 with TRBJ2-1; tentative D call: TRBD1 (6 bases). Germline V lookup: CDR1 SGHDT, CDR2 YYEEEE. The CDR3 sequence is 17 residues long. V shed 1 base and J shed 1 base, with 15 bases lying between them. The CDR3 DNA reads TGTGCCAGCAGCTTGTGGGGCCGGCAGGGGTCCTACAATGAGCAGTTCTTC. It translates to CASSLWGRQGSYNEQFF.

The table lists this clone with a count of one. The CDR3 region is CASSPSRVPGQGINSPLHF. The CDR3, as DNA: TGTGCCAGCAGCCCTAGTAGGGTACCGGGACAGGGGATTAATTCACCCCTCCACTTT. The chain combines TRBV9 with TRBJ1-6; 10 bases fit TRBD1. CDR3 length: 19 amino acids. Trimming took 4 bases from V and 6 from J; bases not matched to a gene: 16. CDR1 is SGDLS and CDR2 is YYNGEE in the germline V gene.

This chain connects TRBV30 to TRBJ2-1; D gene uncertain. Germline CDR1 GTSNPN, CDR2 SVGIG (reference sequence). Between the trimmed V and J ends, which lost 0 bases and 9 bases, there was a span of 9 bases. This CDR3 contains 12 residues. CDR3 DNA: TGTGCCTGGAGTGTTGGGCACCTTGAGCAGTTCTTC. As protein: CAWSVGHLEQFF.